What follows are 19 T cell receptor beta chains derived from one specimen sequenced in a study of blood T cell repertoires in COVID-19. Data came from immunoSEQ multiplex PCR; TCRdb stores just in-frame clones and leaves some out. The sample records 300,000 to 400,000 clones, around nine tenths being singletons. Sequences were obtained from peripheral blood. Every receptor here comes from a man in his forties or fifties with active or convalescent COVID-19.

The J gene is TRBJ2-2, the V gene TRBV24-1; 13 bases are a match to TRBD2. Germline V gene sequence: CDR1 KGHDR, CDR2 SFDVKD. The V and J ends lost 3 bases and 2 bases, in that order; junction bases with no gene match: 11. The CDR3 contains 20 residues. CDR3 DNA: TGTGCCACCAGTGATCCATCTCGGGGGGGACTAGCGGGAAACACCGGGGAGCTGTTTTTT. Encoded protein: CATSDPSRGGLAGNTGELFF.

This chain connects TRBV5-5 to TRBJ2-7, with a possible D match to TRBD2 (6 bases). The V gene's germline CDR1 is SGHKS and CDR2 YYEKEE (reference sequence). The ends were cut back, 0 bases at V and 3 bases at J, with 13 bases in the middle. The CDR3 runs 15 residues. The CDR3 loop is CASSLVGTLYYEQYF. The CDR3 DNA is TGTGCCAGCAGCTTGGTTGGGACTCTTTACTACGAGCAGTACTTC.

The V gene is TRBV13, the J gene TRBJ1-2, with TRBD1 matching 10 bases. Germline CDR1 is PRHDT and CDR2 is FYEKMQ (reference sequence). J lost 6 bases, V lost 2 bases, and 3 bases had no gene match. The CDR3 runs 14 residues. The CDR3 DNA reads TGTGCCAGCAGCTTAAGGGACAGGGGTGATGGCTACACCTTC. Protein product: CASSLRDRGDGYTF.

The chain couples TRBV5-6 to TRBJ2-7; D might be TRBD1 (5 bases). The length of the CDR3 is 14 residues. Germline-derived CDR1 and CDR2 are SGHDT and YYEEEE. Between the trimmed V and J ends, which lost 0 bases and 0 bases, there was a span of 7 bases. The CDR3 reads CASSLGQPSYEQYF. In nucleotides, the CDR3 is TGTGCCAGCAGCTTGGGACAGCCCTCCTACGAGCAGTACTTC.

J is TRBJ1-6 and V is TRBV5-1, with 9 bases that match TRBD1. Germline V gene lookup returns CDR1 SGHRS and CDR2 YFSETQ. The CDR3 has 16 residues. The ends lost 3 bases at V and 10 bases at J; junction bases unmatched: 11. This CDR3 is CASSWGQGEGGSPLHF. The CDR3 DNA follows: TGCGCCAGCAGCTGGGGACAGGGAGAAGGTGGATCACCCCTCCACTTT.

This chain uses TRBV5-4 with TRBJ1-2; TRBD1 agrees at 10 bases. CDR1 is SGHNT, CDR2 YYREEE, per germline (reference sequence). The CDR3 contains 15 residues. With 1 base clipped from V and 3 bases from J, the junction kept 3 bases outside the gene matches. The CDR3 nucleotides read TGTGCCAGCAGCTTGCAGGGACAGGGGTACTATGGCTACACCTTC. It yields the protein CASSLQGQGYYGYTF.

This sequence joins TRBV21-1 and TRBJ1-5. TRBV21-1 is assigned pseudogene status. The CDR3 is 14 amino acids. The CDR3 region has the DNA TGTGCCAGCAAGACAGCGGGTAGCAATCAGCCCCAGCATTTT. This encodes CASKTAGSNQPQHF.

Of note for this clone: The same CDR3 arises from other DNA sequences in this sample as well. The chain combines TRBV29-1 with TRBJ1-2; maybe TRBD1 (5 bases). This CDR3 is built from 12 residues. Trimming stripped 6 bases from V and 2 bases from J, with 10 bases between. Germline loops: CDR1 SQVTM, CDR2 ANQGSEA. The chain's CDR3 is CSVGGQNYGYTF. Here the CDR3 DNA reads TGCAGCGTGGGGGGTCAAAACTATGGCTACACCTTC.

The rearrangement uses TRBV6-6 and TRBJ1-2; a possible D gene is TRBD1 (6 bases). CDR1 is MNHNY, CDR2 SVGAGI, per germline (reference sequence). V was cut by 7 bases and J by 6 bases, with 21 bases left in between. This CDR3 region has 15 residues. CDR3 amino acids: CASTINPGQLNGYTF. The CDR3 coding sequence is TGTGCCAGCACAATCAACCCCGGACAGCTGAATGGCTACACCTTC.

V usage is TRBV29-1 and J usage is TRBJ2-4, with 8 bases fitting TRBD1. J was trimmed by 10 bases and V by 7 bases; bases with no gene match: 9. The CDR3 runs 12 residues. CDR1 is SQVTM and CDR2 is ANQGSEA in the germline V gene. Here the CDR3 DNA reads TGCAGCGGAATTTCAGGGGGCTATATTCAGTACTTC. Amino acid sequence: CSGISGGYIQYF.

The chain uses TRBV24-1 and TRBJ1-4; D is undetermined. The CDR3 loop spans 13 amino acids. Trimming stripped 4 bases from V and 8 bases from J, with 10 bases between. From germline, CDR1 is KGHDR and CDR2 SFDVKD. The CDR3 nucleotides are TGTGCCACCAGTGACCCCCCCGGGGAAAAACTGTTTTTT. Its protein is CATSDPPGEKLFF.

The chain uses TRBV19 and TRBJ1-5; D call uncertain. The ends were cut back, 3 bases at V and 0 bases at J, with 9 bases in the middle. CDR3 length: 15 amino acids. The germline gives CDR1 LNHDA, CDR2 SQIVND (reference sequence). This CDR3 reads CASSILQNSNQPQHF. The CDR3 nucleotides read TGTGCCAGTAGTATTTTACAGAATAGCAATCAGCCCCAGCATTTT.

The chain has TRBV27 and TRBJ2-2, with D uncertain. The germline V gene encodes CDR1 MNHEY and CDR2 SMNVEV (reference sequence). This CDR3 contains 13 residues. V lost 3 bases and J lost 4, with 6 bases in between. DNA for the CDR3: TGTGCCAGCAGTTTTGCTAGCACCGGGGAGCTGTTTTTT. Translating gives CASSFASTGELFF.

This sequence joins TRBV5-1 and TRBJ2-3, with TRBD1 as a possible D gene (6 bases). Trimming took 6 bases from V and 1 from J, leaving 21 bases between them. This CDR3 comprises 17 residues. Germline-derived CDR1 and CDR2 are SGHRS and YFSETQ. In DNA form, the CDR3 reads TGCGCCAGCACGCCCCTTCACGAGACAGGCCGCACAGATACGCAGTATTTT. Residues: CASTPLHETGRTDTQYF.

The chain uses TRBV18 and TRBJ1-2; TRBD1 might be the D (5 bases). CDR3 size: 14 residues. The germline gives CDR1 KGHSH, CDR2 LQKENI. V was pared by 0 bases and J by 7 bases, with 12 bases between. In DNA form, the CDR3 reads TGTGCCAGCTCACCACCGCCGGCAGGGTTTGGCTACACCTTC. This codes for CASSPPPAGFGYTF.

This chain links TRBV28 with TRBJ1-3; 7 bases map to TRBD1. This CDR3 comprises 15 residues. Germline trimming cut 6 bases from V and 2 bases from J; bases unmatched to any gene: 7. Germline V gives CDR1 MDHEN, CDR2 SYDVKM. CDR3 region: CASSTGQETGNTIYF. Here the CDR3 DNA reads TGTGCCAGCAGCACCGGACAGGAAACTGGAAACACCATATATTTT. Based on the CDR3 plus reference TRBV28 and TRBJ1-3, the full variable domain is DVKVTQSSRYLVKRTGEKVFLECVQDMDHENMFWYRQDPGLGLRLIYFSYDVKMKEKGDIPEGYSVSREKKERFSLILESASTNQTSMYLCASSTGQETGNTIYFGEGSWLTVV.

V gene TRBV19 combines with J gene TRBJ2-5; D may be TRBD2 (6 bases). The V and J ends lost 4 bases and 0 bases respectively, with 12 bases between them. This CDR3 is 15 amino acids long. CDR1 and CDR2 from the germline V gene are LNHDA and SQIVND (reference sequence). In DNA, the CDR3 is TGTGCCAGTAGTAAGGGACTCATGTACCAAGAGACCCAGTACTTC. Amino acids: CASSKGLMYQETQYF.

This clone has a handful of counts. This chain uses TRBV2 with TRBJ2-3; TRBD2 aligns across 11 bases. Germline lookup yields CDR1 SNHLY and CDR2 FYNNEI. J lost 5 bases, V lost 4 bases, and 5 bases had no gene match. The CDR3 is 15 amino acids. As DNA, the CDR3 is TGTGCCAGCAGTGCCGGTAGCGGGAGGGGAGATACGCAGTATTTT. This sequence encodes CASSAGSGRGDTQYF.

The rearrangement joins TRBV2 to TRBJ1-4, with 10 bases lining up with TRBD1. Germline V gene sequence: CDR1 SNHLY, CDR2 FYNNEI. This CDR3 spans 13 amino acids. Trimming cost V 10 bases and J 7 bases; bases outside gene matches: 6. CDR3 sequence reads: CATRTGGSEKLFF. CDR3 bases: TGTGCCACCCGGACAGGGGGAAGTGAAAAACTGTTTTTT.